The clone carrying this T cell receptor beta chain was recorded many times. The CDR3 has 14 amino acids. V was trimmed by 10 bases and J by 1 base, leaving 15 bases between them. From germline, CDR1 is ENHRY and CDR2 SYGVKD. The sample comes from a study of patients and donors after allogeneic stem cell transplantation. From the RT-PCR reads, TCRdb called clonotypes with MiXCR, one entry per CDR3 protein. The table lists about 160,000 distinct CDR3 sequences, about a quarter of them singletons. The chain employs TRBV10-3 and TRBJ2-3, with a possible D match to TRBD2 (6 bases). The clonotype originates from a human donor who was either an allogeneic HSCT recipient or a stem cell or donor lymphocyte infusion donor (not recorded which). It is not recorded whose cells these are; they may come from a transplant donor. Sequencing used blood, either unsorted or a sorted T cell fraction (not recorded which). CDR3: CASSGGIGTDTQYF. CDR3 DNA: TGTGCCAGCTCAGGAGGGATCGGCACAGATACGCAGTATTTT.